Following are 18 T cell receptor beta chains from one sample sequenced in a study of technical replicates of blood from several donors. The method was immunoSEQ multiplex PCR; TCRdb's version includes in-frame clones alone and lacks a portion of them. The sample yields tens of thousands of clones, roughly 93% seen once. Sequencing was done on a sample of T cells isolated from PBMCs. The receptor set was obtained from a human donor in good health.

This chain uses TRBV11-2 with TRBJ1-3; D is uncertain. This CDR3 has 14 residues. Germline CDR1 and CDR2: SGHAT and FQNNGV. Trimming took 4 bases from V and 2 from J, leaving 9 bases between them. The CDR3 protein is CASSSSRTGNTIYF. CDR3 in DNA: TGTGCCAGCAGCTCGTCTAGGACTGGAAACACCATATATTTT.

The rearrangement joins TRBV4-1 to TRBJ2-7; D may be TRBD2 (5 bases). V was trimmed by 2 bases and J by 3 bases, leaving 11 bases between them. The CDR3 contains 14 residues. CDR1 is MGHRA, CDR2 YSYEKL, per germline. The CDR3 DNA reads TGCGCCAGCAGCCAATCATACACTAGCTACGAGCAGTACTTC. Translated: CASSQSYTSYEQYF.

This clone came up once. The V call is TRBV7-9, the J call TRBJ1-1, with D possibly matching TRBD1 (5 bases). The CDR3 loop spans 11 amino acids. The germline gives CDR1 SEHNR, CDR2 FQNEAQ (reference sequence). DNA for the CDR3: TGTTTAACAGGCCTTGGGACTGAAGCTTTCTTT. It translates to CLTGLGTEAFF. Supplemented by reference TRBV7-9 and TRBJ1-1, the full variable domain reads DTGVSQNPRHKITKRGQNVTFRCDPISEHNRLYWYRQTLGQGPEFLTYFQNEAQLEKSRLLSDRFSAERPKGSFSTLEIQRTEQGDSAMYLCLTGLGTEAFFGQGTRLTVV.

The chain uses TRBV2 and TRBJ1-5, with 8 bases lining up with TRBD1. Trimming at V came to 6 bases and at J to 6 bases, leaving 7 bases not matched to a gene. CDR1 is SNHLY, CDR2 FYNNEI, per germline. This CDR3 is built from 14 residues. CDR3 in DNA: TGTGCCAGCAGCTCCGACAGGGGCAGTCAGCCCCAGCATTTT. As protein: CASSSDRGSQPQHF.

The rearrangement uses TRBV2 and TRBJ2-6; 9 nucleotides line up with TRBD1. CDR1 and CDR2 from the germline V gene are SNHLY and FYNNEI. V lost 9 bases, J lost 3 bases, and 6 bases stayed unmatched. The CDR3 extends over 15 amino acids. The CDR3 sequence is CARNRGRRGANVLTF. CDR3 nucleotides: TGTGCCAGGAACAGGGGGCGCCGTGGGGCCAACGTCCTGACTTTC.

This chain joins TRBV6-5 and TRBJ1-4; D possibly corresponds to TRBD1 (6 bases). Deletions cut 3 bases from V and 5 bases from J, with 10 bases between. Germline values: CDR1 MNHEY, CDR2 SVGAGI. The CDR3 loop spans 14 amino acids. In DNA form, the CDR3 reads TGTGCCAGCAGTTATGGGGGCTCCAATGAAAAACTGTTTTTT. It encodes CASSYGGSNEKLFF.

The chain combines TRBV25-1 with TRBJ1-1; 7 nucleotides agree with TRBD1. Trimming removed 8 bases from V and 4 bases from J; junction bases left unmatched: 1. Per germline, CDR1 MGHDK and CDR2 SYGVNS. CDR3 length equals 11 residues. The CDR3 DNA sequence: TGTGCCAGCTGGACAGGCACTGAAGCTTTCTTT. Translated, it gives CASWTGTEAFF.

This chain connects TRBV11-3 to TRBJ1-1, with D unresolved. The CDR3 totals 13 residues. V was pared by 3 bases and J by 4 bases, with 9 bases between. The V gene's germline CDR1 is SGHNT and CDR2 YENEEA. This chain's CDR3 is CASSLLPGTEAFF. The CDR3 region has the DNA TGTGCCAGCAGCTTGCTGCCGGGCACTGAAGCTTTCTTT.

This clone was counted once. This CDR3 reads CASSLVLSGIGGDTQYF. As DNA, the CDR3 is TGCGCCAGCAGCTTGGTCCTGAGCGGGATTGGTGGGGATACGCAGTATTTT. The V gene is TRBV5-1, the J gene TRBJ2-3; the match to TRBD2 covers 7 bases. The ends lost 0 bases at V and 6 bases at J; junction bases unmatched: 13. CDR1 is SGHRS and CDR2 is YFSETQ in the germline V gene. This CDR3 comprises 17 residues.

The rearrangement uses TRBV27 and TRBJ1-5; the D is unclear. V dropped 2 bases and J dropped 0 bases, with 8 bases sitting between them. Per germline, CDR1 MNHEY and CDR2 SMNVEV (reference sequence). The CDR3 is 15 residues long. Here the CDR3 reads CASSLRVNSNQPQHF. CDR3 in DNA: TGTGCCAGCAGTTTACGAGTAAATAGCAATCAGCCCCAGCATTTT.

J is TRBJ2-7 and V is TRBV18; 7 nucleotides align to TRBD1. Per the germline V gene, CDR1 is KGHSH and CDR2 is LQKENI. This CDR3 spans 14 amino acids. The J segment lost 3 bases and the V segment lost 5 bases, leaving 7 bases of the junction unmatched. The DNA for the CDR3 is TGTGCCAGCTCAACCCTCGGGACAGACTACGAGCAGTACTTC. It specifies CASSTLGTDYEQYF.

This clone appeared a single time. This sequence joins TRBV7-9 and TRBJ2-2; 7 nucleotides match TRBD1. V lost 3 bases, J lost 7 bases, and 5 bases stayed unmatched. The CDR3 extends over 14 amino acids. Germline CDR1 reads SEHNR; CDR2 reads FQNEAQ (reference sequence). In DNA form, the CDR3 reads TGTGCCAGCAGCTTGGGCCAGGGGGTCGGGGAGCTGTTTTTT. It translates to CASSLGQGVGELFF.

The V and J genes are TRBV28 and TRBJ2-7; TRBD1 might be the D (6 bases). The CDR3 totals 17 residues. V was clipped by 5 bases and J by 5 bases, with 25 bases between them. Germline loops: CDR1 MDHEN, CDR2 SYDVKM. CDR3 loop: CASSQPISFWTADEQYF. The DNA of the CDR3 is TGTGCCAGCAGTCAACCTATCTCTTTTTGGACAGCAGACGAGCAGTACTTC.

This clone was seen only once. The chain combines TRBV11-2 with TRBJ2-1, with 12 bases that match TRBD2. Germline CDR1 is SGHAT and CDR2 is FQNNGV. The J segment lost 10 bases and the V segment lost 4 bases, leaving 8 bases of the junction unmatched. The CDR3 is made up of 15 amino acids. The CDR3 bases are TGTGCCAGCAGCTCCCAGACTAGCGGGAGATTAGAGCAGTTCTTC. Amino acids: CASSSQTSGRLEQFF.

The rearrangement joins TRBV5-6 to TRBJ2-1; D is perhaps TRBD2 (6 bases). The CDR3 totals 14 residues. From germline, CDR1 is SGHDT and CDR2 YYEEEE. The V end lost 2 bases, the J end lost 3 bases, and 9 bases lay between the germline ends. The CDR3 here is CASSFAGSYNEQFF. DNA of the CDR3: TGTGCCAGCAGCTTTGCGGGGAGCTACAATGAGCAGTTCTTC.

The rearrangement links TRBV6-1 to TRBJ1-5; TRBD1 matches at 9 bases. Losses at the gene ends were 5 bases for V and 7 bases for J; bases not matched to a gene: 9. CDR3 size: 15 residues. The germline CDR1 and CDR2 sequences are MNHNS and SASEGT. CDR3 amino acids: CASSRTGEFGQPQHF. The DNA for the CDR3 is TGTGCCAGCAGTCGGACAGGGGAGTTTGGGCAGCCCCAGCATTTT.

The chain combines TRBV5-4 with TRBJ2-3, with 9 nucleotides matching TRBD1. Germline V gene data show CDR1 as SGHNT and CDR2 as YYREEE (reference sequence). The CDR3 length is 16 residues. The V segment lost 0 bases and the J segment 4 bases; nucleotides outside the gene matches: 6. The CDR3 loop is CASSLDGTGRPDTQYF. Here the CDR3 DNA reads TGTGCCAGCAGCTTGGACGGGACAGGGCGCCCAGATACGCAGTATTTT.

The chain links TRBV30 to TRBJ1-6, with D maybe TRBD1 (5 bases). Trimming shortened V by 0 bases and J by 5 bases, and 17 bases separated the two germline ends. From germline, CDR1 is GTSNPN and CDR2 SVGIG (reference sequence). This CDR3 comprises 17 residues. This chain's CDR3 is CAWSVWVGGENNSPLHF. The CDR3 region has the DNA TGTGCCTGGAGTGTATGGGTTGGGGGGGAAAATAATTCACCCCTCCACTTT.